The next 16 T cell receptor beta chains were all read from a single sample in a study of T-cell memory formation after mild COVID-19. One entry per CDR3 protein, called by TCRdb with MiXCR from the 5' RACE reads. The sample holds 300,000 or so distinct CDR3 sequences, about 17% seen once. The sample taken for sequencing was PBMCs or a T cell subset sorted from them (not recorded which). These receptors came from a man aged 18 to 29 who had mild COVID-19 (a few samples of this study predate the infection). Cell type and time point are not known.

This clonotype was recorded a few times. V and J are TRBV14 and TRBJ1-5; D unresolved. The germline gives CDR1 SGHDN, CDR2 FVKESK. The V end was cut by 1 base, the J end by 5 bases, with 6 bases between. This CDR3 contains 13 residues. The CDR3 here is CASSQGVDQPQHF. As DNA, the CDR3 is TGTGCCAGCAGCCAAGGGGTGGATCAGCCCCAGCATTTT.

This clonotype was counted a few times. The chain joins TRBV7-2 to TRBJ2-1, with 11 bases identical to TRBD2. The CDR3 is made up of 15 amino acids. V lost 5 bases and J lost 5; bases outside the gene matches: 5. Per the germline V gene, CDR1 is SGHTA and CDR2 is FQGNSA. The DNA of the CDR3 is TGTGCCAGCAGCCCAACTAGCGGGGGAAACAATGAGCAGTTCTTC. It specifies CASSPTSGGNNEQFF.

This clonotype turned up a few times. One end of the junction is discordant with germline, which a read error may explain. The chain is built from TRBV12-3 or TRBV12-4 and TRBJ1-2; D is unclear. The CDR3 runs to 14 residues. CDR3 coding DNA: TGTGCCAGCAGTTTAGACGCATCAATGGGAACAGAATACTTC. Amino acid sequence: CASSLDASMGTEYF.

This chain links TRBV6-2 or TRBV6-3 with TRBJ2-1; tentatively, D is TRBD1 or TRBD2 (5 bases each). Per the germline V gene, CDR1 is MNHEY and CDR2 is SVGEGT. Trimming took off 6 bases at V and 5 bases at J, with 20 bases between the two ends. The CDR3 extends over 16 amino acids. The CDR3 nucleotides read TGTGCCAGCAGCCCCGAATACCGGGGACCCAACAATGAGCAGTTCTTC. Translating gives CASSPEYRGPNNEQFF.

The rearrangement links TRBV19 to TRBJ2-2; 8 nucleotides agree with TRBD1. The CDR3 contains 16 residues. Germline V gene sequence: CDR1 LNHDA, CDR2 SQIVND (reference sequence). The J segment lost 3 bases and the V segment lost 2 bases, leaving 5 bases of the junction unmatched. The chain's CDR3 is CASSIRNRGDTGELFF. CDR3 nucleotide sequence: TGTGCCAGTAGTATAAGGAACAGGGGGGACACCGGGGAGCTGTTTTTT.

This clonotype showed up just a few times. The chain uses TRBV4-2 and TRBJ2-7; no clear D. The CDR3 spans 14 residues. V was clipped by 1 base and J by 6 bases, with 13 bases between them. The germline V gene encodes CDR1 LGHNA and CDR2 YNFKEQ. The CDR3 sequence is CASSQAETLSEQYF. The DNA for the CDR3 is TGTGCCAGCAGCCAAGCGGAGACTCTCTCCGAGCAGTACTTC.

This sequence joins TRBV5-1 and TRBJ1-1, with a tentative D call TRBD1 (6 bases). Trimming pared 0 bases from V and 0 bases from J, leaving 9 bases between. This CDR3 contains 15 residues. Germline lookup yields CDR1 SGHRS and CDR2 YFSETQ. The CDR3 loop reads CASSLVQGLNTEAFF. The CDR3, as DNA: TGCGCCAGCAGCTTGGTGCAGGGGTTGAACACTGAAGCTTTCTTT.

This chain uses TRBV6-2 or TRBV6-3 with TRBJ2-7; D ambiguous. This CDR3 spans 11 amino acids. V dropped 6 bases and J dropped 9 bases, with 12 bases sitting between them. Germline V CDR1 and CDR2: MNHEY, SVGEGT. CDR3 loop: CASSRITRQYF. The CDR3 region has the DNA TGTGCCAGCAGCCGCATTACGAGGCAGTACTTC.

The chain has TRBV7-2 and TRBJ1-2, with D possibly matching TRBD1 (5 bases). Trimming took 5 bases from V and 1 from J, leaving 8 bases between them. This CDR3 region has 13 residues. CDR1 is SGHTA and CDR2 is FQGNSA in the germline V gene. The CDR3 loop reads CASSTRVNYGYTF. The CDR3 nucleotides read TGTGCCAGCAGCACCAGGGTTAACTATGGCTACACCTTC.

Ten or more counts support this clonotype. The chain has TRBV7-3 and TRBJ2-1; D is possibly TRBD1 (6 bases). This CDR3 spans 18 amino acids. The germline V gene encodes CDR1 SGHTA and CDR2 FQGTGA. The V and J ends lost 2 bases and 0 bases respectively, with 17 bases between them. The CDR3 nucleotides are TGTGCCAGCAGCTTACGTGGGGTGAAACAGGGCTCCTACAATGAGCAGTTCTTC. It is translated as CASSLRGVKQGSYNEQFF. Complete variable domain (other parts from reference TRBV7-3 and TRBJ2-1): GAGVSQTPSNKVTEKGKYVELRCDPISGHTALYWYRQSLGQGPEFLIYFQGTGAADDSGLPNDRFFAVRPEGSVSTLKIQRTERGDSAVYLCASSLRGVKQGSYNEQFFGPGTRLTVL.

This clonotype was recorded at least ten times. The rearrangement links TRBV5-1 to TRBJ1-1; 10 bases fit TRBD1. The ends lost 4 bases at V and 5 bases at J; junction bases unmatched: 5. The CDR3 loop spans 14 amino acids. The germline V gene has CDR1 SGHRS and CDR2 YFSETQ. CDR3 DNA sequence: TGCGCCAGCAGCATTGGGACAGGGGAAACTGAAGCTTTCTTT. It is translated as CASSIGTGETEAFF.

As DNA, the CDR3 is TGTGCCAGCAGCCACGGTGGCGATGAGCAGTTCTTC. Translated, it gives CASSHGGDEQFF. The chain employs TRBV14 and TRBJ2-1; D is undetermined. Germline V gene data show CDR1 as SGHDN and CDR2 as FVKESK. This CDR3 contains 12 residues. Between the trimmed V and J ends, which lost 3 bases and 8 bases, there was a span of 8 bases.

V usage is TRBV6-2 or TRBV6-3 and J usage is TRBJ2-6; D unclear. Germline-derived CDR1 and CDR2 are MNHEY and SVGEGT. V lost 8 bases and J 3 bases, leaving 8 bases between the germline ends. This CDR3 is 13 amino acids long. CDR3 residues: CASRSDGANVLTF. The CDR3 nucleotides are TGTGCCAGCCGTTCGGATGGGGCCAACGTCCTGACTTTC.

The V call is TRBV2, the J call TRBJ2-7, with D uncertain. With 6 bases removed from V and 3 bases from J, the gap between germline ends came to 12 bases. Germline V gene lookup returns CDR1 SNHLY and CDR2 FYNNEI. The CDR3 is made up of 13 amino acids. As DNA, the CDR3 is TGTGCCAGCAGGGAGAGTAACAGCTACGAGCAGTACGTC. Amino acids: CASRESNSYEQYV.

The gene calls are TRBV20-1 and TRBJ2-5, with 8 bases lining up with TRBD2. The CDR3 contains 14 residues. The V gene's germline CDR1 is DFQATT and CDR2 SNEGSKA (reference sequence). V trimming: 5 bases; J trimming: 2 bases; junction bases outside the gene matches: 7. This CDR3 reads CSAFGLATQETQYF. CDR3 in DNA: TGCAGTGCTTTCGGACTAGCAACTCAAGAGACCCAGTACTTC.

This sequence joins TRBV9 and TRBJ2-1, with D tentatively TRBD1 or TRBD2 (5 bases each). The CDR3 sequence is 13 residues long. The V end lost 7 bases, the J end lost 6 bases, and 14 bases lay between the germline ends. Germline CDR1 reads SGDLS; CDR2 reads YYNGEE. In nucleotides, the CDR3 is TGTGCCAGCGCCCGGGACGCGGGCAATGAGCAGTTCTTC. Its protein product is CASARDAGNEQFF.